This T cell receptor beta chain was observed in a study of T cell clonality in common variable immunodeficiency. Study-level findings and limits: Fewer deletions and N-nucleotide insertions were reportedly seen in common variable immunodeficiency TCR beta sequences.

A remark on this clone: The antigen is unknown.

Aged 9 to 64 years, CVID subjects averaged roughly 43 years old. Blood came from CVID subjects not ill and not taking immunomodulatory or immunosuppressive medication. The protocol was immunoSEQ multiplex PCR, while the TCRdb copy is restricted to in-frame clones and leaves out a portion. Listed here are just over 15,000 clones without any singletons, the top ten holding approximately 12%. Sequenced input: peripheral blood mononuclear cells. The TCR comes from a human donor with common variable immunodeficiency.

The CDR3 DNA, read in part, is TGTGCCAGTAGTACAAGGGCGGGACTAGCGGGCCATGAG. Protein: CASSTRAGLAGHE. The whole CDR3 reads CASSTRAGLAGHEQFF. The chain has TRBV19 and TRBJ2-1; the match to TRBD2 covers 12 bases. The CDR3 is cut off 3 residues early in the read; its end comes from the germline J gene. The germline CDR1 and CDR2 sequences are LNHDA and SQIVND (reference sequence). CDR3 size: 16 residues. V lost 4 bases, J lost 8 bases, and 9 bases stayed unmatched.